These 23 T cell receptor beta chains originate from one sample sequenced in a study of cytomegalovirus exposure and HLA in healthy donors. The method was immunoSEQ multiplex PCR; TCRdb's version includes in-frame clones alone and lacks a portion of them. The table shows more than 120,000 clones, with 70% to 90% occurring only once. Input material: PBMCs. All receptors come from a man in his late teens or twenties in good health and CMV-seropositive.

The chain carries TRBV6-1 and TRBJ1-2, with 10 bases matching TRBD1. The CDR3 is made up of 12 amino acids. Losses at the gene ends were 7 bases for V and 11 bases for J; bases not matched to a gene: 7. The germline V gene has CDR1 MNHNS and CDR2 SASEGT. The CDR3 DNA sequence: TGTGCCAGCACATGGGACAGGGGAGGTTACACCTTC. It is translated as CASTWDRGGYTF.

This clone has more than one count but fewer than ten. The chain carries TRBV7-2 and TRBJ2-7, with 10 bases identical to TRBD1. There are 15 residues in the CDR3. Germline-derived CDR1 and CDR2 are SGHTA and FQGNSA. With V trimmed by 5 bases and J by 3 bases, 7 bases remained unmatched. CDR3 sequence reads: CASSPRTGGRYEQYF. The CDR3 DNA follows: TGTGCCAGCAGCCCACGGACAGGGGGGCGCTACGAGCAGTACTTC.

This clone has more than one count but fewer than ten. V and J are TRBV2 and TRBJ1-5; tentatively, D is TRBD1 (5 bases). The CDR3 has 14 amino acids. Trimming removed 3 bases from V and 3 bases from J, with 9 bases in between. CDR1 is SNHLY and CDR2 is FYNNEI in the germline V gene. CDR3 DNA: TGTGCCAGCAGTGACAGGGCTGACAATCAGCCCCAGCATTTT. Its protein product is CASSDRADNQPQHF.

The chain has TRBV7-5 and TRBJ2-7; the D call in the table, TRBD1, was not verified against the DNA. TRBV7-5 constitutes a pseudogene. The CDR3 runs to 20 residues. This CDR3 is CVRSSNPWRRGKVISYEQYF. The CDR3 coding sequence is TGTGTCAGAAGCTCAAACCCCTGGCGAAGGGGGAAGGTGATTAGCTACGAGCAGTACTTC.

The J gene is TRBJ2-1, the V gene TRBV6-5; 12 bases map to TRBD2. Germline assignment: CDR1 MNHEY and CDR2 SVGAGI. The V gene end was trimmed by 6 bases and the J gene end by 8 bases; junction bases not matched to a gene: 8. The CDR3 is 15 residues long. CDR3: CASRLLAGGLDEQFF. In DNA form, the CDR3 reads TGTGCCAGCAGGCTACTAGCGGGGGGTCTCGATGAGCAGTTCTTC.

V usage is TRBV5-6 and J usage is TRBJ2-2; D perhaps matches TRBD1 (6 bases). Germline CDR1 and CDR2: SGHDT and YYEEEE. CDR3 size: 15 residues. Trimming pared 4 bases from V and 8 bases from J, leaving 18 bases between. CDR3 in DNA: TGTGCCAGCAGCGGACGGACAGCTAGACTGGGGGAGCTGTTTTTT. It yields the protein CASSGRTARLGELFF.

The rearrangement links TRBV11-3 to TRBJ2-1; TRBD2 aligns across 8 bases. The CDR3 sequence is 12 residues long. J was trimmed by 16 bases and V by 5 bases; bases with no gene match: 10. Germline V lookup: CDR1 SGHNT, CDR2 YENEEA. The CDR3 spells CASSRTGTRVFF. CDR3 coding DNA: TGTGCCAGCAGCCGAACCGGGACTAGGGTTTTCTTC. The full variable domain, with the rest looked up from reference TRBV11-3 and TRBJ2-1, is EAGVVQSPRYKIIEKKQPVAFWCNPISGHNTLYWYLQNLGQGPELLIRYENEEAVDDSQLPKDRFSAERLKGVDSTLKIQPAELGDSAVYLCASSRTGTRVFFGPGTRLTVL.

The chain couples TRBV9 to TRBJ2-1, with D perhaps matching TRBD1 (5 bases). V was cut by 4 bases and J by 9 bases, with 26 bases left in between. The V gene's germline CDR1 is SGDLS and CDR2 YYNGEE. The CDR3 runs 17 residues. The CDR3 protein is CASSPTRAMQSRGEQFF. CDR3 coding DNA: TGTGCCAGCAGCCCTACCAGGGCCATGCAGTCAAGGGGTGAGCAGTTCTTC.

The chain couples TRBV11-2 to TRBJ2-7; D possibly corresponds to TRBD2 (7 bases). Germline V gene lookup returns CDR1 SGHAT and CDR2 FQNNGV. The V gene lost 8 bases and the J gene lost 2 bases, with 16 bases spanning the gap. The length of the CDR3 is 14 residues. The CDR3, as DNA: TGTGCCAGCCTTTATGCGGGGGCCACCTACGAGCAGTACTTC. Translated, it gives CASLYAGATYEQYF.

The CDR3 DNA sequence: TGTGCCAGCAGCTTGGAGGCAGGGTCCTACAATGAGCAGTTCTTC. It encodes CASSLEAGSYNEQFF. V is TRBV5-4 and J is TRBJ2-1; D is perhaps TRBD1 (5 bases). CDR3 length equals 15 residues. CDR1 and CDR2 from the germline V gene are SGHNT and YYREEE (reference sequence). Trimming removed 0 bases from V and 1 base from J, with 8 bases in between.

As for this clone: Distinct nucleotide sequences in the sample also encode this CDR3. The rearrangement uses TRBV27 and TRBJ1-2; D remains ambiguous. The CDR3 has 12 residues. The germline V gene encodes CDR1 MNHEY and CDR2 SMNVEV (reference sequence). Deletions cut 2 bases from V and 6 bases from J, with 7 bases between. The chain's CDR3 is CASSLAGNGYTF. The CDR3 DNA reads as TGTGCCAGCAGTTTAGCAGGCAATGGCTACACCTTC.

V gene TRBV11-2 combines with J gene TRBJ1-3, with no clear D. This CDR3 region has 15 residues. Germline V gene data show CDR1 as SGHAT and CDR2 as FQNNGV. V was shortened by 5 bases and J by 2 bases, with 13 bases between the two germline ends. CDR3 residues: CASSPNTDTGNTIYF. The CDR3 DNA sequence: TGTGCCAGCAGCCCGAATACTGATACTGGAAACACCATATATTTT.

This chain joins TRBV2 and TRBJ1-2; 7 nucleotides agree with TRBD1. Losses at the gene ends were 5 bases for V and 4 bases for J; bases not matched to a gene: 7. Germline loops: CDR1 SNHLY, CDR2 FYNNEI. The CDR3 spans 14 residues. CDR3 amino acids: CASSSNRGVYGYTF. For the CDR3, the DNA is TGTGCCAGCAGTTCAAACAGGGGTGTCTATGGCTACACCTTC.

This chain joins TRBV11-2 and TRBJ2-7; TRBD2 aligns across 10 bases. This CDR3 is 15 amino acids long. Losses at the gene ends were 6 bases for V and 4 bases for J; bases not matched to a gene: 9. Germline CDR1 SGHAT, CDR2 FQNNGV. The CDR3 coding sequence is TGTGCCAGCAGGGTACTAGCGGGGAAAACTTACGAGCAGTACTTC. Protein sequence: CASRVLAGKTYEQYF.

The CDR3, as DNA: TGTGCCAGCAGCTATGGGACAGGGACCGATGAACTGTTTTTT. It encodes CASSYGTGTDELFF. The chain is built from TRBV5-8 and TRBJ1-4, with TRBD1 identical over 9 bases. Trimming took 3 bases from V and 12 from J; bases not matched to a gene: 9. Germline assignment: CDR1 SGHTS and CDR2 YDEGEE. This CDR3 is 14 amino acids long. Full variable domain (outside the CDR3, taken from reference TRBV5-8 and TRBJ1-4): EAGVTQSPTHLIKTRGQQATLRCSPISGHTSVYWYQQALGLGLQFLLWYDEGEERNRGNFPPRFSGRQFPNYSSELNVNALELEDSALYLCASSYGTGTDELFFGSGTQLSVL.

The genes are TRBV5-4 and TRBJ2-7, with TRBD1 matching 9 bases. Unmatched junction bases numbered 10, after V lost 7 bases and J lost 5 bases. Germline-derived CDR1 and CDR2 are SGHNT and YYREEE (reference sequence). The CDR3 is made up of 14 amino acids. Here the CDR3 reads CASADGDRVHEQYF. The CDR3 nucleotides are TGTGCCAGCGCCGACGGGGACAGGGTCCACGAGCAGTACTTC.

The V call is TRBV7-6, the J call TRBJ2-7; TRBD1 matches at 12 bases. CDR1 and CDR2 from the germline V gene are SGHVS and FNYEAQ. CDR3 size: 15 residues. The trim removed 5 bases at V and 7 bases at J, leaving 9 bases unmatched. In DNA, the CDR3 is TGTGCCAGCAGCCGCCTGGGACAGGGGGCTCGAGAGCAGTACTTC. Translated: CASSRLGQGAREQYF.

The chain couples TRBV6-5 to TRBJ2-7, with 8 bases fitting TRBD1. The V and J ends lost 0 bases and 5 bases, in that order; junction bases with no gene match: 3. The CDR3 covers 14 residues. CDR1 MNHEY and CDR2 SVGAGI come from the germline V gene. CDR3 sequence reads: CASSYSSGGHEQYF. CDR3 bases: TGTGCCAGCAGTTACTCGTCAGGGGGCCACGAGCAGTACTTC.

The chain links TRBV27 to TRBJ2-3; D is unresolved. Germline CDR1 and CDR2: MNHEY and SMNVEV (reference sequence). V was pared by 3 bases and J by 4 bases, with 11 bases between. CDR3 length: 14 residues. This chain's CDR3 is CASSFLLRADTQYF. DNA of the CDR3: TGTGCCAGCAGTTTCCTACTCCGAGCAGATACGCAGTATTTT.

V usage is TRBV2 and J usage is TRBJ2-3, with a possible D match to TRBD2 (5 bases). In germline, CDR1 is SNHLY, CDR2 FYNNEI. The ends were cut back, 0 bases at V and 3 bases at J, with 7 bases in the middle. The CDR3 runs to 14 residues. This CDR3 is CASSEARRTDTQYF. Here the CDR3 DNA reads TGTGCCAGCAGTGAAGCGCGGAGGACAGATACGCAGTATTTT.

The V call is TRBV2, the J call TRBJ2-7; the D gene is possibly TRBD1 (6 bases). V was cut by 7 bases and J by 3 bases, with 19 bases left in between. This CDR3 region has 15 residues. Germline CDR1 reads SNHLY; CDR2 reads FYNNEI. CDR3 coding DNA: TGTGCCAGCAAGGGGTGGGTCGACAGGCACTACGAGCAGTACTTC. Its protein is CASKGWVDRHYEQYF.

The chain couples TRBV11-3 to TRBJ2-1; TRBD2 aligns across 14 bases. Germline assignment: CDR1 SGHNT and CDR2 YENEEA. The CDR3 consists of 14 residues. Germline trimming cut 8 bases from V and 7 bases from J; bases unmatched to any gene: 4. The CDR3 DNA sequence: TGTGCCAGCCACAGGACTAGCGGGAGGAATGAGCAGTTCTTC. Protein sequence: CASHRTSGRNEQFF.

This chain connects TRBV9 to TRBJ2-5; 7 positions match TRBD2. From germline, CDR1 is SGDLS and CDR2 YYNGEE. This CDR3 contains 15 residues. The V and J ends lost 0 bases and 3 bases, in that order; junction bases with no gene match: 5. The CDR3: CASSVGRLAKETQYF. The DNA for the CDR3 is TGTGCCAGCAGCGTAGGTCGACTAGCTAAAGAGACCCAGTACTTC.